Listed below are T cell receptor beta chains from one sample, sequenced in a study of T cells after yellow fever vaccination. TCRdb reprocessed the 5' RACE reads with MiXCR, giving one entry per CDR3 protein. The sample records 200,000 or so distinct CDR3 sequences, less than 7.5% being singletons. The sample here was CD4+ T cells sorted from PBMCs, taken on the day of the yellow fever booster vaccination. Receptors were obtained from a man aged 25 to 40 who received the YFV17D yellow fever vaccine. Both conserved end residues are part of each CDR3. D genes are given only for firm matches. Clone size is not always given. Where it is, it says once, few, many or a class for expanded clones.

CDR3 protein	CDR3 DNA	clone size	V gene	CDR3 length	D gene	J gene
CSATGRVYEQYF	TGCAGTGCTACCGGGAGGGTCTACGAGCAGTACTTC	NA	TRBV20-1	12	TRBD2	TRBJ2-7
CSPRGANQETQYF	TGCAGTCCCCGAGGGGCCAACCAAGAGACCCAGTACTTC	few	TRBV20-1	13	NA	TRBJ2-5
CASRLSVNNEQFF	TGTGCCAGCAGACTCAGCGTTAACAATGAGCAGTTCTTC	few	TRBV2	13	NA	TRBJ2-1
CSARQDLNTEAFF	TGCAGTGCAAGACAGGACCTGAACACTGAAGCTTTCTTT	NA	TRBV20-1	13	NA	TRBJ1-1
CASSPTRQEGNEQFF	TGTGCCAGCTCACCAACTAGACAGGAGGGTAATGAGCAGTTCTTC	NA	TRBV18	15	NA	TRBJ2-1
CASSQRSHGTSFNEQYF	TGCGCCAGCAGCCAAAGGTCGCACGGGACTAGCTTCAACGAGCAGTACTTC	many	TRBV4-3	17	TRBD2	TRBJ2-7
CASSPFGAFYNEQFF	TGTGCCAGCAGCCCATTTGGGGCATTCTACAATGAGCAGTTCTTC	NA	TRBV7-2	15	NA	TRBJ2-1
CSARDLAGGPITGELFF	TGCAGTGCTAGAGATCTGGCGGGAGGGCCGATCACCGGGGAGCTGTTTTTT	NA	TRBV20-1	17	TRBD2	TRBJ2-2
CATSDRGGNEQFF	TGTGCCACCAGTGACCGGGGGGGCAATGAGCAGTTCTTC	NA	TRBV24-1	13	TRBD2	TRBJ2-1
CASSLAYTSGRGETQYF	TGTGCCAGCAGCTTGGCTTATACGAGCGGGAGAGGAGAGACCCAGTACTTC	NA	TRBV5-6	17	TRBD2	TRBJ2-5
CASSQGLGGRPSEHYF	TGCGCCAGCAGCCAAGGGTTGGGCGGGAGACCTTCCGAGCATTACTTC	NA	TRBV4-3	16	TRBD2	TRBJ2-7
CATLMWERSTDTQYF	TGTGCCACCCTCATGTGGGAGAGAAGTACAGATACGCAGTATTTT	few	TRBV7-9	15	NA	TRBJ2-3
CASSPQAGELRDTQYF	TGTGCCAGCTCACCCCAAGCGGGAGAGCTGCGAGATACGCAGTATTTT	NA	TRBV18	16	TRBD2	TRBJ2-3
CASQAARTPYEQYF	TGTGCCAGCCAGGCTGCGCGGACCCCCTACGAGCAGTACTTC	NA	TRBV6-1	14	NA	TRBJ2-7
CSARGSAGGPKTQYF	TGCAGTGCTAGAGGGTCAGCGGGAGGGCCAAAGACCCAGTACTTC	once	TRBV20-1	15	TRBD2	TRBJ2-5
CSAHPGQGKKEQFF	TGCAGTGCTCACCCGGGACAGGGTAAAAAAGAGCAGTTCTTC	few	TRBV20-1	14	TRBD1	TRBJ2-1
CASRLQRLGGEQYF	TGTGCCAGCAGGCTACAGCGCCTCGGAGGGGAGCAGTACTTC	many	TRBV28	14	NA	TRBJ2-7
CASSSAFGWGDQPQHF	TGTGCCAGCAGTTCCGCGTTCGGGTGGGGGGATCAGCCCCAGCATTTT	few	TRBV6-2/TRBV6-3	16	NA	TRBJ1-5
CASSLRSARSSYEQYF	TGTGCCAGCAGCTTGCGTTCGGCGAGGAGCTCCTACGAGCAGTACTTC	NA	TRBV7-2	16	NA	TRBJ2-7
CASSQDLRESLYF	TGCGCCAGCAGCCAAGACCTGAGGGAGTCTCTGTACTTC	many	TRBV4-1	13	NA	TRBJ2-4
CASSTGERGNTQYF	TGTGCCAGCAGTACCGGTGAGCGCGGGAATACGCAGTATTTT	few	TRBV12-3/TRBV12-4	14	NA	TRBJ2-3
CASSQELAEAYEQYF	TGCGCCAGCAGCCAAGAACTAGCGGAAGCCTACGAGCAGTACTTC	few	TRBV4-3	15	TRBD2	TRBJ2-7